The entry below gives a single TCR beta chain sequence along with its context. Its antigen is not identified. This sample is part of a study of T cell responses to AZD1222 COVID-19 vaccine. Measured with immunoSEQ multiplex PCR; TCRdb has only the in-frame clones, and not every one. The table lists tens of thousands of clones, approximately 86% of them singletons. Study results and caveats: The study identified only a handful of AZD1222 recipients as seropositive at baseline. Possibly, clonal diversity was underestimated; donors were largely white British and included more females.

Germline loops: CDR1 GTSNPN, CDR2 SVGIG (reference sequence). This CDR3 comprises 14 residues. V was trimmed by 5 bases and J by 6 bases, leaving 16 bases between them. This specimen was peripheral blood, taken on day 0 of MenACWY control vaccination. The receptor was isolated from an adult in good health. This rearrangement joins TRBV30 to TRBJ2-2, with no clear D. The CDR3 sequence is CAWGASRVAGELFF. The CDR3, as DNA: TGTGCCTGGGGAGCTTCTAGGGTGGCCGGGGAGCTGTTTTTT.